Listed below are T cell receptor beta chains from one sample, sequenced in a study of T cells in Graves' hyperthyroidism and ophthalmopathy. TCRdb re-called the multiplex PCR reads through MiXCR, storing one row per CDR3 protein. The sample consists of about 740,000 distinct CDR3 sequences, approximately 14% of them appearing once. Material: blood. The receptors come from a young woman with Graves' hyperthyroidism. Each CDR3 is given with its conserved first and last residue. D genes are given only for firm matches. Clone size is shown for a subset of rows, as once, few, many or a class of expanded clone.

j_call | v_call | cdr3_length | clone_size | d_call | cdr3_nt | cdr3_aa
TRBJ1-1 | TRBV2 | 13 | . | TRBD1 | TGTGCCAGCAGGACAGGGCGGGTCACTGAAGCTTTCTTT | CASRTGRVTEAFF
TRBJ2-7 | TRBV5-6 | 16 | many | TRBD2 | TGTGCCAGCAGCTTCGGGACTAGCGGGACCCCCTACGAGCAGTACTTC | CASSFGTSGTPYEQYF
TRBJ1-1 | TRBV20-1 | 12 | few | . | TGCAGTGCTAGCTGGGCGAACACTGAAGCTTTCTTT | CSASWANTEAFF
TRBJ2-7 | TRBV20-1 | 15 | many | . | TGCAGTGCTAGAGATGGGGGACACTTCTCCTACGAGCAGTACTTC | CSARDGGHFSYEQYF
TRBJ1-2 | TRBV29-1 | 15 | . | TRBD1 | TGCAGCGTTGACAGGGGGCCGCCTACCGTCTATGGCTACACCTTC | CSVDRGPPTVYGYTF
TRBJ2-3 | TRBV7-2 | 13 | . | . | TGTGCCAGTAGTGTCAGCGGTTCAGATACGCAGTATTTT | CASSVSGSDTQYF
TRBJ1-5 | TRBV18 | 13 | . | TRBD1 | TGTGCCAGCTCAACAGACGGGACAGCCGCCCAGCATTTT | CASSTDGTAAQHF
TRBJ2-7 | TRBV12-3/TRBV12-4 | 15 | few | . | TGTGCCAGCAGCCGATTCCAGGCGAACCGCTACGAGCAGTACTTC | CASSRFQANRYEQYF
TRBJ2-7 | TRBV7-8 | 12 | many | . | TGTGCCAGCAGGACAAGTCCCTACGAGCAGTACTTC | CASRTSPYEQYF
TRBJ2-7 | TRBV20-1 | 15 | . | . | TGCAGTACCACGGTACAGGACAGCCGCTCCTACGAGCAGTACTTC | CSTTVQDSRSYEQYF
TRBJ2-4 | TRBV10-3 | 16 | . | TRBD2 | TGTGCCATCAGTGGCGGGAGCCTCCTGGCCAAAAACATTCAGTACTTC | CAISGGSLLAKNIQYF
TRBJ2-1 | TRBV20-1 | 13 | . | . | TGCAGTGCTAGAGAGAGGTCCCGGAATGAGCAGTTCTTC | CSARERSRNEQFF
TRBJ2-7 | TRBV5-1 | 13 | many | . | TGCGCCAGCAGCTTGGTGGCTAACGGCGAGCAGTACTTC | CASSLVANGEQYF
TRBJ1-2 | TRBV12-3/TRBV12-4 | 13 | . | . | TGTGCCAGCACTCTGGGGGCGGTTAGTGGCTACACCTTC | CASTLGAVSGYTF
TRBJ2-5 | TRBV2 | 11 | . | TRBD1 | TGTGCCAGCAGTGATGCCGGGACAGCCAACTTC | CASSDAGTANF
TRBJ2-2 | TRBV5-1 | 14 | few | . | TGCGCCAGCAGCTTGGCCGATCCGACCGGGGAGCTGTTTTTT | CASSLADPTGELFF
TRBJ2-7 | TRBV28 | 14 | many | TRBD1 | TGTGCCAGCAGAGCCGACAGGGTATCCTACGAGCAGTACTTC | CASRADRVSYEQYF
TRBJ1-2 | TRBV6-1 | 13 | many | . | TGTGCCAGCAGTCCCTGGCCACGCTATGGCTACACCTTC | CASSPWPRYGYTF
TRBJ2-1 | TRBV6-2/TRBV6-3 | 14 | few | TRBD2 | TGTGCCAGCAGTTACTCGAGCAGGGAGGGTGAGCAGTTCTTC | CASSYSSREGEQFF
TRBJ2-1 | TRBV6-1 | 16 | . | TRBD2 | TGTGCCAGCCCTAGAGGGGTGGGGGGACTATACAATGAGCAGTTCTTC | CASPRGVGGLYNEQFF
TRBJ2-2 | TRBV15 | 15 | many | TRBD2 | TGTGCCACCAGGCGACTAGCGGGGCACACCGGGGAGCTGTTTTTT | CATRRLAGHTGELFF
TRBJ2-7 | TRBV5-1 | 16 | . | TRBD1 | TGCGCCAGCAGCTTGGTTGGGACAGACGGCCCCTACGAGCAGTACTTC | CASSLVGTDGPYEQYF
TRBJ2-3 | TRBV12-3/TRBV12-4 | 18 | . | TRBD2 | TGTGCCAGCAGTTTTCCCTTCAGTGGGCGGGGGGAGGGAGATACGCAGTATTTT | CASSFPFSGRGEGDTQYF
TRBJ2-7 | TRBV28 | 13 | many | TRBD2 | TGTGCCACCGGACTAGCGAGACTTTACGAGCAGTACTTC | CATGLARLYEQYF
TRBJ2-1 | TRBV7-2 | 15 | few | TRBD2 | TGTGCCAGCAGCTTAACAGCGGGGAACTACAATGAGCAGTTCTTC | CASSLTAGNYNEQFF
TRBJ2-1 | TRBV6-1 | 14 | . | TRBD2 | TGTGCCAGCAGTGATTCGGGACTAATCAATGAGCAGTTCTTC | CASSDSGLINEQFF
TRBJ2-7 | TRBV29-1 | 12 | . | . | TGCAGCATTAGGACCGATACCTACGAGCAGTACTTC | CSIRTDTYEQYF
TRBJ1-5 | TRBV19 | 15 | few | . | TGTGCCAGTATCCTAACTGGGGCCGGCAATCAGCCCCAGCATTTT | CASILTGAGNQPQHF
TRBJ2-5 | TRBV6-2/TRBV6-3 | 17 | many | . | TGTGCCAGCAGTTACTCTAGACGAGCGGGCAACCAAGAGACCCAGTACTTC | CASSYSRRAGNQETQYF
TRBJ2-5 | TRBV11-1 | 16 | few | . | TGTGCCAGCAGCTTAGGAGGAGACGAACCACAAGAGACCCAGTACTTC | CASSLGGDEPQETQYF
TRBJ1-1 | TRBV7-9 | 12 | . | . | TGTGCCAGCAGCTTAGTGACAGTGAAAGCTTTCTTT | CASSLVTVKAFF
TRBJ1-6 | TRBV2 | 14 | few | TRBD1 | TGTGCCAGCTCGAGAGACAGGGAGGCCTCACCCCTCCACTTT | CASSRDREASPLHF
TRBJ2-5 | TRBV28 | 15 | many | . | TGTGCCAGCAGTTTCTCATTGGGGGGCTACGCGACCCAGTACTTC | CASSFSLGGYATQYF
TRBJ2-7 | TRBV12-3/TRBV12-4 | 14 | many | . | TGTGCCAGCAGTCACCCAGATGGGTCTGACGAGCAGTACTTC | CASSHPDGSDEQYF
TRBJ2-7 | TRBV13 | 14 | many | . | TGTGCCAGCAGCTTCTCCGGGAACTCCTACGAGCAGTACTTC | CASSFSGNSYEQYF
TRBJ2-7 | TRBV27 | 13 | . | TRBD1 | TGTGCCAGCCGAAAAAGGGGGCTCTACGAGCAGTACTTC | CASRKRGLYEQYF
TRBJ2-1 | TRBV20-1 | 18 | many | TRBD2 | TGCAGTGCTAGGGTGTCTAGCGGGAGGGGAGGGTCCTACAATGAGCAGTTCTTC | CSARVSSGRGGSYNEQFF
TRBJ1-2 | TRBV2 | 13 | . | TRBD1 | TGTGCCAGCAGAACAGGGGGCCTAGTTGGCTACACCTTC | CASRTGGLVGYTF
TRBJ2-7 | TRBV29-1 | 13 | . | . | TGCAGCGTTGTAATTCCAGAATTCTACGAGCAGTACTTC | CSVVIPEFYEQYF
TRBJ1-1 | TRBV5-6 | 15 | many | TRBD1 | TGTGCCAGCAGCGACCTGACAGGGGCCAACACTGAAGCTTTCTTT | CASSDLTGANTEAFF
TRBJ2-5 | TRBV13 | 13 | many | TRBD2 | TGTGCCAGCAGCCCGACTAGCGCGGAGACCCAGTACTTC | CASSPTSAETQYF
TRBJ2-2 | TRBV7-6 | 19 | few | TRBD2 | TGTGCCAGCAGCCGGGACACGGGACTAGCGGGAACGCCGTTGGGGGAGCTGTTTTTT | CASSRDTGLAGTPLGELFF
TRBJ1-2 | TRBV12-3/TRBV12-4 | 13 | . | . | TGTGCCAGCAGTTTCAGGGCCGGCTATGGCTACACCTTC | CASSFRAGYGYTF
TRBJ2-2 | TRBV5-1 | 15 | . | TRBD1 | TGCGCCAGCGGCCCACGGGGACAGGGAACCGGGGAGCTGTTTTTT | CASGPRGQGTGELFF
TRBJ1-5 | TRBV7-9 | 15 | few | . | TGTGCCAGCAGCTCTAGCGGGATTTGGGATCAGCCCCAGCATTTT | CASSSSGIWDQPQHF